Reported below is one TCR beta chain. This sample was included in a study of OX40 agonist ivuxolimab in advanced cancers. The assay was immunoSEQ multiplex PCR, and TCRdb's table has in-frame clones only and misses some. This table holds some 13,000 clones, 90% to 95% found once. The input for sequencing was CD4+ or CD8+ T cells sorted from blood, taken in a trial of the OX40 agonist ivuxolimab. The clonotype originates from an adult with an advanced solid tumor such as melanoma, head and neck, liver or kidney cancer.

For the CDR3, the DNA is TGTGCCAGCAGCCACTCGGGCGGGAGCCAGACCCAGTACTTC. Protein: CASSHSGGSQTQYF. This sequence joins TRBV7-3 and TRBJ2-5; 7 bases line up with TRBD2. The CDR3 contains 14 residues. Germline V gives CDR1 SGHTA, CDR2 FQGTGA. The ends lost 5 bases at V and 6 bases at J; junction bases unmatched: 9.